The rows below give T cell receptor beta chains drawn from one sample of a study of response to subunit inactivated influenza vaccine. Each CDR3 protein gets one entry after TCRdb re-called the RT-PCR reads with MiXCR. The top ten hold more than 8.5% of the sample, which has about 570,000 distinct CDR3 sequences, 10% to 15% seen once. Sequenced material: PBMCs from blood, taken on the day of vaccination. The source of these receptors is a man aged 45-65 years who received an inactivated influenza vaccine. The CDR3 runs from the conserved cysteine through the conserved F or W. Each record gives: D gene, J gene, clone size, V gene, CDR3 DNA, CDR3 protein. The D gene is left open where the match is weak. Not every row has a clone size; where given, it reads once, few, many or a size class.

D: TRBD1; J: TRBJ1-1; size: few; V: TRBV9; DNA: TGTGCCAGTAGCGGGGGGGGCTCCCGGGACAGGGTATGGGACACTGAAGCTTTCTTT; CDR3: CASSGGGSRDRVWDTEAFF
D: TRBD2; J: TRBJ2-7; size: NA; V: TRBV6-5; DNA: TGTGCCAGCAGTTACGCCAGCGGGAGGAACGAGCAGTACTTC; CDR3: CASSYASGRNEQYF
D: NA; J: TRBJ2-1; size: NA; V: TRBV3-1; DNA: TGTGCCAGCAGAGGGTTAGCGGCAAACAATGAGCAGTTCTTC; CDR3: CASRGLAANNEQFF
D: NA; J: TRBJ1-1; size: few; V: TRBV5-1; DNA: TGCGCCAGCAGCTTAGACAACGGGAACACTGAAGCTTTCTTT; CDR3: CASSLDNGNTEAFF
D: NA; J: TRBJ2-7; size: NA; V: TRBV7-2; DNA: TGTGCCAGCAGACGGGGTGGATCTCGCTACGAGCAGTACTTC; CDR3: CASRRGGSRYEQYF
D: NA; J: TRBJ1-4; size: many; V: TRBV7-2; DNA: TGTGCCAGCAGCTCCTCTGGGGGTTTACTGTTTTTT; CDR3: CASSSSGGLLFF
D: NA; J: TRBJ1-1; size: NA; V: TRBV4-3; DNA: TGCGCCAGCAGCCGGGACATGGGCACTGAAGCTTTCTTT; CDR3: CASSRDMGTEAFF
D: TRBD1; J: TRBJ1-2; size: NA; V: TRBV15; DNA: TGTGCCACCAGCAGAGGAGGGACAGCCTATGGCTACACCTTC; CDR3: CATSRGGTAYGYTF
D: TRBD2; J: TRBJ2-7; size: few; V: TRBV28; DNA: TGTGCCAGCACAAGCGGGACCAACGAGCAGTACTTC; CDR3: CASTSGTNEQYF
D: NA; J: TRBJ2-7; size: few; V: TRBV18; DNA: TGTGCCAGCTCACTAAACCGGGGCCACGAGCAGTACTTC; CDR3: CASSLNRGHEQYF
D: NA; J: TRBJ2-4; size: few; V: TRBV5-1; DNA: TGCGCCAGCAGCTTTGGGGAATTAGCCAAAAACATTCAGTACTTC; CDR3: CASSFGELAKNIQYF
D: NA; J: TRBJ2-3; size: NA; V: TRBV27; DNA: TGTGCCAGCAGTCCGGACAGCCTGAAGATCACAGATACGCAGTATTTT; CDR3: CASSPDSLKITDTQYF
D: TRBD1; J: TRBJ2-5; size: NA; V: TRBV7-9; DNA: TGTGCCAGCAGCTCCCGGGACAGGGAAGAGACCCAGTACTTC; CDR3: CASSSRDREETQYF
D: NA; J: TRBJ2-7; size: few; V: TRBV7-3; DNA: TGTGCCAGCAGCGAACAGGGACCCCTTTCCGAGCAGTACTTC; CDR3: CASSEQGPLSEQYF
D: TRBD1; J: TRBJ2-3; size: many; V: TRBV12-3/TRBV12-4; DNA: TGTGCCAGCAGTTTTGCCGGACAGGGCACAGATACGCAGTATTTT; CDR3: CASSFAGQGTDTQYF
D: TRBD1; J: TRBJ2-5; size: many; V: TRBV27; DNA: TGTGCCAGCAGTTCAGCCCTGGACAGGGTTGAAGAGACCCAGTACTTC; CDR3: CASSSALDRVEETQYF
D: TRBD2; J: TRBJ2-1; size: NA; V: TRBV7-8; DNA: TGTGCCAGCAGCAAGGGGACTAGCGGGAACAATGAGCAGTTCTTC; CDR3: CASSKGTSGNNEQFF
D: TRBD2; J: TRBJ2-4; size: few; V: TRBV20-1; DNA: TGCAGTGCTACCCCTCTAGCGGGGGGAAACATTCAGTACTTC; CDR3: CSATPLAGGNIQYF
D: TRBD2; J: TRBJ2-6; size: many; V: TRBV29-1; DNA: TGCAGCGCAAGGACTAGCGGGGCCAACGTCCTGACTTTC; CDR3: CSARTSGANVLTF
D: TRBD2; J: TRBJ2-7; size: few; V: TRBV12-3/TRBV12-4; DNA: TGTGCCAGCAGTTCCAGCGGGAGGGCCGACTACGAGCAGTACTTC; CDR3: CASSSSGRADYEQYF
D: NA; J: TRBJ2-2; size: many; V: TRBV27; DNA: TGTGCCAGCAGTTTAATCGGGGGAGCGAGTACCGGGGAGCTGTTTTTT; CDR3: CASSLIGGASTGELFF
D: TRBD2; J: TRBJ2-1; size: few; V: TRBV5-1; DNA: TGCGCCAGCAGCTTGTTGGGGCGACTAGCGGGAGTGTACAATGAGCAGTTCTTC; CDR3: CASSLLGRLAGVYNEQFF
D: NA; J: TRBJ2-1; size: few; V: TRBV7-9; DNA: TGTGCCAGCAGCTTAGTGGGAGGATTGCATGAGCAGTTCTTC; CDR3: CASSLVGGLHEQFF
D: NA; J: TRBJ2-5; size: few; V: TRBV24-1; DNA: TGTGCCACCAGTGAGCCGACGGGGCAAGAGACCCAGTACTTC; CDR3: CATSEPTGQETQYF
D: TRBD2; J: TRBJ2-3; size: NA; V: TRBV5-4; DNA: TGTGCCAGCAGCTTAGGGACTACCTCCACAGATACGCAGTATTTT; CDR3: CASSLGTTSTDTQYF
D: TRBD1; J: TRBJ2-7; size: NA; V: TRBV28; DNA: TGTGCCAGCAGTGCCCGGGACAGATATTCCTACGAGCAGTACTTC; CDR3: CASSARDRYSYEQYF
D: NA; J: TRBJ2-1; size: few; V: TRBV6-5; DNA: TGTGCCAGCAGTTATCAACCTAGGGCTATTGAGCAGTTCTTC; CDR3: CASSYQPRAIEQFF
D: TRBD1; J: TRBJ1-4; size: NA; V: TRBV4-3; DNA: TGCGCCAGCAGCCGCGGACAGGGGGGTGAAGAACTGCTTTTT; CDR3: CASSRGQGGEELLF
D: TRBD2; J: TRBJ2-3; size: NA; V: TRBV4-2; DNA: TGTGCCAGCAGCCGAACACTAGCGGGATTAGATACGCAGTATTTT; CDR3: CASSRTLAGLDTQYF
D: NA; J: TRBJ2-4; size: NA; V: TRBV5-6; DNA: TGTGCCAGCAGCTTGGTGATGGAGCTAGCCAAAAACATTCAGTACTTC; CDR3: CASSLVMELAKNIQYF
D: NA; J: TRBJ1-2; size: NA; V: TRBV29-1; DNA: TGCAGCGTGGGGGCGGGGACGGGCGGCTACACCTTC; CDR3: CSVGAGTGGYTF
D: TRBD1; J: TRBJ1-5; size: few; V: TRBV7-2; DNA: TGTGCCAGCAGCTCCGGGACAGGGGGCTATCAGCCCCAGCATTTT; CDR3: CASSSGTGGYQPQHF
D: NA; J: TRBJ2-5; size: few; V: TRBV5-1; DNA: TGCGCCAGCAGCTCAGGAGGGGCCAAAGAGACCCAGTACTTC; CDR3: CASSSGGAKETQYF
D: TRBD2; J: TRBJ2-7; size: few; V: TRBV6-1; DNA: TGTGCCAGCAGCATAGCGGGAGGGCCTAGGTACGAGCAGTACTTC; CDR3: CASSIAGGPRYEQYF
D: NA; J: TRBJ2-5; size: few; V: TRBV27; DNA: TGTGCCAGCAGCATACAGGGATATGGGGAGACCCAGTACTTC; CDR3: CASSIQGYGETQYF
D: TRBD1; J: TRBJ2-7; size: few; V: TRBV11-2; DNA: TGTGCCAGCAGCTTATGGGCAGGGGGCACCTACGAGCAGTACTTC; CDR3: CASSLWAGGTYEQYF
D: TRBD1; J: TRBJ2-2; size: few; V: TRBV14; DNA: TGTGCCAGCCGGGACAGGGTTAACACCGGGGAGCTGTTTTTT; CDR3: CASRDRVNTGELFF
D: TRBD2; J: TRBJ2-7; size: NA; V: TRBV19; DNA: TGTGCCAGTAGTAGTCTGAGCGGGGGCTCCTACGAGCAGTACTTC; CDR3: CASSSLSGGSYEQYF
D: NA; J: TRBJ2-6; size: few; V: TRBV5-5; DNA: TGTGCCAGCAGCTTGTTTGCGAGGGGGGCTGGGGCCAACGTCCTGACTTTC; CDR3: CASSLFARGAGANVLTF
D: TRBD2; J: TRBJ2-3; size: few; V: TRBV11-2; DNA: TGTGCCAGCAGCTTAGACGGGGGGCCGCTAGCGGGGTTAACAGATACGCAGTATTTT; CDR3: CASSLDGGPLAGLTDTQYF
D: TRBD1; J: TRBJ2-1; size: many; V: TRBV4-2; DNA: TGTGCCAGCAGCCTTGGGACAGGGAGTCCGTTCTTC; CDR3: CASSLGTGSPFF
D: NA; J: TRBJ2-7; size: few; V: TRBV28; DNA: TGTGCCAGCAGTTTTCAGTGGAACGAGCAGTACTTC; CDR3: CASSFQWNEQYF
D: TRBD2; J: TRBJ2-1; size: NA; V: TRBV7-8; DNA: TGTGCCAGCAGCTTACGGGGGACTAGCGGGAGTCATGAGCAGTTCTTC; CDR3: CASSLRGTSGSHEQFF
D: NA; J: TRBJ2-2; size: few; V: TRBV12-3/TRBV12-4; DNA: TGTGCCAGCAGTATCGGGCAGCGGAACACCGGGGAGCTGTTTTTT; CDR3: CASSIGQRNTGELFF
D: NA; J: TRBJ2-7; size: few; V: TRBV10-2; DNA: TGCGCCAGTTCCCTGGGGGTCTCGAGGCGCGAGCAGTACTTC; CDR3: CASSLGVSRREQYF
D: NA; J: TRBJ2-5; size: few; V: TRBV7-9; DNA: TGTGCCAGCAGCTTAGGAGCCAGCCAGACCCAGTACTTC; CDR3: CASSLGASQTQYF
D: NA; J: TRBJ1-1; size: many; V: TRBV28; DNA: TGTGCCAGCAGTTTTATGGTGAACACTGAAGCTTTCTTT; CDR3: CASSFMVNTEAFF
D: TRBD2; J: TRBJ2-3; size: NA; V: TRBV27; DNA: TGTGCCAGCAGTCCCCTCGGACTAGCGGGGAGGAAGGTTACGCAGTATTTT; CDR3: CASSPLGLAGRKVTQYF
D: NA; J: TRBJ1-5; size: many; V: TRBV15; DNA: TGTGCCACCAGCAGAGAGGCTGATCAGCCCCAGCATTTT; CDR3: CATSREADQPQHF
D: TRBD2; J: TRBJ2-5; size: NA; V: TRBV20-1; DNA: TGCAGTGCTAGATTTATCGGGAGGCAGGAGACCCAGTACTTC; CDR3: CSARFIGRQETQYF
D: TRBD2; J: TRBJ2-1; size: NA; V: TRBV6-4; DNA: TGTGCCAGCAGTCCCCGGTTAGCGGGGTCGACCTACAATGAGCAGTTCTTC; CDR3: CASSPRLAGSTYNEQFF
D: NA; J: TRBJ2-1; size: few; V: TRBV18; DNA: TGTGCCAGCTCACCACCTGGGCTATCCGAGCAGTTCTTC; CDR3: CASSPPGLSEQFF
D: NA; J: TRBJ2-1; size: few; V: TRBV3-1; DNA: TGTGCCAGCAGCCGGACAGAGGGTTACAATGAGCAGTTCTTC; CDR3: CASSRTEGYNEQFF
D: NA; J: TRBJ1-6; size: NA; V: TRBV6-5; DNA: TGTGCCAGCGAGGGGGGCGGTTCACCCCTCCACTTT; CDR3: CASEGGGSPLHF
D: TRBD2; J: TRBJ2-1; size: NA; V: TRBV7-2; DNA: TGTGCCAGCAGCCAACGACTAGCGGGATACAATGAGCAGTTCTTC; CDR3: CASSQRLAGYNEQFF
D: NA; J: TRBJ2-2; size: NA; V: TRBV27; DNA: TGTGCCAGCACTACCATAAAGCACGCGAACACCGGGGAGCTGTTTTTT; CDR3: CASTTIKHANTGELFF
D: NA; J: TRBJ1-1; size: NA; V: TRBV12-3/TRBV12-4; DNA: TGTGCCAGCACCGCGGACACTGAAGCTTTCTTT; CDR3: CASTADTEAFF
D: TRBD2; J: TRBJ2-1; size: few; V: TRBV7-9; DNA: TGTGCCAGCAGCTGGCCGGGACTAGCTGGGAGGGGTGAGCAGTTCTTC; CDR3: CASSWPGLAGRGEQFF